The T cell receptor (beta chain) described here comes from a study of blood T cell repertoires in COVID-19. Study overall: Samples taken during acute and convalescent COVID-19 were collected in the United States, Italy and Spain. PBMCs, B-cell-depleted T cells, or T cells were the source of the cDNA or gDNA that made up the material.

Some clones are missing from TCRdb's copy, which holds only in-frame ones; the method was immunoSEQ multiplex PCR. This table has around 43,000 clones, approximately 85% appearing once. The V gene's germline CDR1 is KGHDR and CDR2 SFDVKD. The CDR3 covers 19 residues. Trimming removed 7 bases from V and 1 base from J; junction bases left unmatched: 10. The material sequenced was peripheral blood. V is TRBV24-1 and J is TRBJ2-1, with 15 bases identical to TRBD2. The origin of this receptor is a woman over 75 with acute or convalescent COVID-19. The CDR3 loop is CATSDLGLAGGRSYNEQFF. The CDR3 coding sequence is TGTGCCACCAGCGACCTGGGACTAGCGGGAGGAAGGTCCTACAATGAGCAGTTCTTC.